This TCR beta chain comes out of a study of cytomegalovirus exposure and HLA in healthy donors. A multiplex PCR was run with 60 Vbeta primers and 13 Jbeta primers. Data came from immunoSEQ multiplex PCR; TCRdb stores just in-frame clones and leaves some out. Found here are 150,000 to 200,000 clones, around four fifths of them singletons; the top ten hold about 1.5%. Points from the study as a whole: When analyzed later, a missense DCLRE1C variant was found to be linked to TCR beta V- and J-gene trimming.

Turning to this clone: Its antigen is undetermined.

The CDR3 is 14 residues long. The germline CDR1 and CDR2 sequences are MNHNS and SASEGT. J was trimmed by 4 bases and V by 10 bases; bases with no gene match: 9. The V and J genes are TRBV6-1 and TRBJ2-1, with 8 nucleotides matching TRBD1. This clonotype originated in a woman aged 30 to 39 in good health and CMV-seropositive. Sequencing input: PBMCs. The CDR3 DNA sequence: TGTGCCACCCACCGGACAGGGAGATACAATGAGCAGTTCTTC. This sequence encodes CATHRTGRYNEQFF.